This TCR beta chain was obtained from a study of control samples from healthy donors and cancer patients. Clones were read by immunoSEQ multiplex PCR, and TCRdb kept only the in-frame ones, dropping some. The table includes 150,000 or so clones, over 80% detected once. The receptor comes from a woman in her 50s in good health. The sequenced sample consisted of blood.

The CDR3 region is CASSLQGGGNTIYF. The CDR3 DNA follows: TGTGCCAGCAGCTTGCAGGGGGGAGGAAACACCATATATTTT. V gene TRBV3-1 (or the pseudogene TRBV3-2) combines with J gene TRBJ1-3, with 7 bases fitting TRBD1. Germline CDR1 reads LGHDT; CDR2 reads YNNKEL (reference sequence). CDR3 size: 14 residues. The J segment lost 4 bases and the V segment lost 5 bases, leaving 5 bases of the junction unmatched.